These 15 T cell receptor beta chains came from one sample sequenced in a study of T cell responses to AZD1222 COVID-19 vaccine. Produced via immunoSEQ multiplex PCR; TCRdb's table is partial and in-frame only. The table has 150,000 to 200,000 clones, about 92% seen once. The source was peripheral blood, collected 28 days after the second AZD1222 dose. These receptors were taken from an adult who received the AZD1222 COVID-19 vaccine.

The chain carries TRBV30 and TRBJ1-5, with 7 bases identical to TRBD1. This CDR3 contains 12 residues. J was trimmed by 5 bases and V by 4 bases; bases with no gene match: 2. The germline V gene has CDR1 GTSNPN and CDR2 SVGIG (reference sequence). CDR3 coding DNA: TGTGCCTGGACAGGGGGTGATCAGCCCCAGCATTTT. Amino acid sequence: CAWTGGDQPQHF.

The V call is TRBV30, the J call TRBJ1-2; 8 bases agree with TRBD1. V shed 3 bases and J 8 bases; nucleotides not matched to a gene: 11. CDR3 size: 14 residues. Germline V CDR1 and CDR2: GTSNPN, SVGIG (reference sequence). The CDR3 DNA reads as TGTGCCTGGAGCCCTGACAGGGGAGGCGGCGGCTACACCTTC. It is translated as CAWSPDRGGGGYTF.

The chain carries TRBV11-3 and TRBJ2-3; TRBD1 matches at 7 bases. J was trimmed by 5 bases and V by 4 bases; bases with no gene match: 6. There are 14 residues in the CDR3. The germline V gene has CDR1 SGHNT and CDR2 YENEEA. In nucleotides, the CDR3 is TGTGCCAGCAGCTACCGGGACAGCGGAGATACGCAGTATTTT. Translation: CASSYRDSGDTQYF.

There are a few counts of this clone. The chain recombines TRBV11-2 with TRBJ1-2; 7 nucleotides agree with TRBD1. The V gene's germline CDR1 is SGHAT and CDR2 FQNNGV. The CDR3 is 14 amino acids. V dropped 5 bases and J dropped 6; count of bases not matched to a gene: 9. CDR3 DNA: TGTGCCAGCAGCCGGACGACAGGGCTCGATGGCTACACCTTC. Translating it yields CASSRTTGLDGYTF. Supplemented by reference TRBV11-2 and TRBJ1-2, the full variable domain reads EAGVAQSPRYKIIEKRQSVAFWCNPISGHATLYWYQQILGQGPKLLIQFQNNGVVDDSQLPKDRFSAERLKGVDSTLKIQPAKLEDSAVYLCASSRTTGLDGYTFGSGTRLTVV.

The V and J genes are TRBV11-2 and TRBJ1-1; D is unclear. Trimming shortened V by 6 bases and J by 1 base, and 12 bases separated the two germline ends. Germline CDR1 reads SGHAT; CDR2 reads FQNNGV. CDR3 length: 14 residues. The CDR3 protein is CASSQPPENTEAFF. For the CDR3, the DNA is TGTGCCAGCAGTCAACCACCAGAGAACACTGAAGCTTTCTTT.

This chain connects TRBV7-2 to TRBJ1-5; the match to TRBD1 covers 7 bases. The CDR3 is 14 residues long. Trimming at V came to 5 bases and at J to 3 bases, leaving 4 bases not matched to a gene. Germline CDR1 reads SGHTA; CDR2 reads FQGNSA. The CDR3 region has the DNA TGTGCCAGCAGCCAGGACAGGTTCAATCAGCCCCAGCATTTT. Translating gives CASSQDRFNQPQHF.

CDR3: CASSLGLDRRSNYGYTF. DNA for the CDR3: TGTGCCAGCAGCTTAGGGTTGGACCGACGATCTAACTATGGCTACACCTTC. The rearrangement links TRBV7-8 to TRBJ1-2, with D uncertain. V shed 1 base and J shed 0 bases, with 15 bases lying between them. The germline V gene has CDR1 SGHVS and CDR2 FQNEAQ. The CDR3 runs to 17 residues.

This chain uses TRBV18 with TRBJ1-2; perhaps TRBD1 as D (6 bases). V was pared by 3 bases and J by 2 bases, with 13 bases between. Germline lookup yields CDR1 KGHSH and CDR2 LQKENI. This CDR3 spans 15 amino acids. CDR3 sequence reads: CASSPTAGANYGYTF. CDR3 bases: TGTGCCAGCTCACCTACGGCAGGGGCGAACTATGGCTACACCTTC.

This chain links TRBV7-2 with TRBJ2-3, with a possible D match to TRBD2 (6 bases). V lost 5 bases and J 1 base, leaving 19 bases between the germline ends. CDR1 and CDR2 (germline): SGHTA, FQGNSA. The CDR3 is 17 residues long. The DNA for the CDR3 is TGTGCCAGCAGCCCCCGGGGTCGGGGGTGGGGCACAGATACGCAGTATTTT. Translated, it gives CASSPRGRGWGTDTQYF.

CDR3 amino acids: CASSLGFSGANVLTF. CDR3 in DNA: TGTGCCAGCAGCTTGGGCTTCTCTGGGGCCAACGTCCTGACTTTC. This sequence joins TRBV7-3 and TRBJ2-6; unclear D gene. This CDR3 is built from 15 residues. CDR1 is SGHTA, CDR2 FQGTGA, per germline. V lost 3 bases to trimming and J lost 0 bases, with 6 bases between them.

The rearrangement links TRBV27 to TRBJ1-1; no clear D. The CDR3 runs 13 residues. From germline, CDR1 is MNHEY and CDR2 SMNVEV (reference sequence). Trimming stripped 0 bases from V and 1 base from J, with 3 bases between. CDR3 residues: CASSLSPNTEAFF. The CDR3 coding sequence is TGTGCCAGCAGTTTATCTCCGAACACTGAAGCTTTCTTT.

The chain recombines TRBV4-3 with TRBJ2-1, with 10 bases fitting TRBD1. CDR3 length: 15 residues. Unmatched junction bases numbered 3, after V lost 3 bases and J lost 4 bases. Germline V gives CDR1 LGHNA, CDR2 YSLEER. The CDR3 DNA is TGCGCCAGCAGCCACGGACAGGGGGGTTACAATGAGCAGTTCTTC. It encodes CASSHGQGGYNEQFF.

This chain connects TRBV7-3 to TRBJ1-1; no definite D call. The V gene lost 1 base and the J gene lost 5 bases, with 17 bases spanning the gap. Germline CDR1 reads SGHTA; CDR2 reads FQGTGA. The CDR3 is 16 residues long. This CDR3 reads CASSLSGPGVGTEAFF. The CDR3 nucleotides are TGTGCCAGCAGCTTAAGTGGCCCTGGTGTGGGGACTGAAGCTTTCTTT.

The chain is built from TRBV5-5 and TRBJ1-5; no definite D call. CDR1 SGHKS and CDR2 YYEKEE come from the germline V gene (reference sequence). The CDR3 has 14 residues. The V end lost 0 bases, the J end lost 4 bases, and 8 bases lay between the germline ends. CDR3 loop: CASSLDPVNQPQHF. The CDR3 DNA sequence: TGTGCCAGCAGCTTGGACCCTGTGAATCAGCCCCAGCATTTT.

The chain employs TRBV19 and TRBJ1-2; 9 nucleotides match TRBD1. CDR3 size: 13 residues. The germline gives CDR1 LNHDA, CDR2 SQIVND (reference sequence). J lost 6 bases, V lost 5 bases, and 4 bases had no gene match. The DNA of the CDR3 is TGTGCCAGTAGTCGGACAGGGGACCATGGCTACACCTTC. Protein: CASSRTGDHGYTF.